Each of the 30 T cell receptor beta chains below was sequenced from the same sample in a study of blood T cell repertoires in COVID-19. Only in-frame clones appear in the TCRdb table, and some are missing; sequencing was by immunoSEQ multiplex PCR. The repertoire holds 250,000 or so clones, with more than 75% as singletons. Sequencing was performed on PBMCs or T cells enriched from blood (not recorded which). The receptor source for this set is a woman aged 45-60 years who had been exposed to COVID-19.

The V gene is TRBV7-2, the J gene TRBJ1-6; TRBD1 matches 8 bases. V lost 2 bases and J lost 7; bases outside the gene matches: 4. CDR1 is SGHTA, CDR2 FQGNSA, per germline. The CDR3 consists of 15 residues. CDR3 nucleotide sequence: TGTGCCAGCAGCTTAAAGACAGGGGAGAATTCACCCCTCCACTTT. The encoded protein is CASSLKTGENSPLHF.

This chain joins TRBV5-1 and TRBJ1-6, with 8 bases identical to TRBD1. Germline V gene sequence: CDR1 SGHRS, CDR2 YFSETQ. The CDR3 has 15 residues. After removal of 2 bases from V and 7 bases from J, the junction contained 5 bases not matched to a gene. CDR3 DNA sequence: TGCGCCAGCAGCTTAGGACAGGGAGGAAATTCACCCCTCCACTTT. It encodes CASSLGQGGNSPLHF.

This clone has more than one count but fewer than ten. This rearrangement joins TRBV5-4 to TRBJ1-2; TRBD1 agrees at 9 bases. CDR1 is SGHNT and CDR2 is YYREEE in the germline V gene (reference sequence). The CDR3 spans 14 residues. The V and J ends lost 0 bases and 6 bases, in that order; junction bases with no gene match: 3. In nucleotides, the CDR3 is TGTGCCAGCAGCTTGGCACAGGGGGCAAATGGCTACACCTTC. It specifies CASSLAQGANGYTF.

The chain joins TRBV6-2 or TRBV6-3 to TRBJ2-1; no reliable D call. In germline, CDR1 is MNHEY, CDR2 SVGEGT. CDR3 size: 13 residues. Trimming pared 5 bases from V and 4 bases from J, leaving 9 bases between. The CDR3 is CASSATGYNEQFF. The CDR3 DNA reads as TGTGCCAGCAGTGCTACCGGGTACAATGAGCAGTTCTTC.

The gene calls are TRBV19 and TRBJ1-2; D uncertain. The CDR3 is made up of 11 amino acids. V was cut by 8 bases and J by 7 bases, with 11 bases left in between. Germline CDR1 LNHDA, CDR2 SQIVND (reference sequence). The DNA for the CDR3 is TGTGCCAGTGGGCTCCTCGGTGGCTACACCTTC. Translating gives CASGLLGGYTF.

The chain joins TRBV5-1 to TRBJ2-6, with no clear D. Between the trimmed V and J ends, which lost 2 bases and 0 bases, there was a span of 15 bases. The CDR3 runs to 18 residues. Germline V CDR1 and CDR2: SGHRS, YFSETQ. The DNA of the CDR3 is TGCGCCAGCAGCTTAGCCCCACCACCGGGCTCTGGGGCCAACGTCCTGACTTTC. This encodes CASSLAPPPGSGANVLTF.

This chain joins TRBV18 and TRBJ2-4; possible D gene TRBD1, 5 bases. CDR1 is KGHSH, CDR2 LQKENI, per germline. Trimming cost V 6 bases and J 5 bases, with 17 bases left between them. The CDR3 is 15 residues long. The CDR3 reads CASSPDRVGQNIQYF. DNA for the CDR3: TGTGCCAGCTCCCCTGACCGGGTGGGGCAAAACATTCAGTACTTC.

The gene calls are TRBV13 and TRBJ1-5; D gene uncertain. Germline V CDR1 and CDR2: PRHDT, FYEKMQ (reference sequence). The CDR3 sequence is 13 residues long. V lost 4 bases to trimming and J lost 2 bases, with 6 bases between them. The CDR3 DNA reads TGTGCCAGCAGCTCCTATGGCAATCAGCCCCAGCATTTT. This encodes CASSSYGNQPQHF.

The gene calls are TRBV7-2 and TRBJ2-3, with 8 bases matching TRBD2. The trim removed 4 bases at V and 1 base at J, leaving 16 bases unmatched. This CDR3 spans 19 amino acids. The germline V gene encodes CDR1 SGHTA and CDR2 FQGNSA. CDR3: CASSSISPGTRYGTDTQYF. As DNA, the CDR3 is TGTGCCAGCAGCTCTATAAGTCCCGGGACTAGATACGGCACAGATACGCAGTATTTT.

The chain recombines TRBV30 with TRBJ1-2; D not certain. Trimming shortened V by 3 bases and J by 8 bases, and 16 bases separated the two germline ends. CDR3 size: 13 residues. Germline CDR1 is GTSNPN and CDR2 is SVGIG (reference sequence). The CDR3 nucleotides read TGTGCCTGGAGCGTCCAGTTTGAGGGCGGCTACACCTTC. Its protein is CAWSVQFEGGYTF. Full variable domain (outside the CDR3, taken from reference TRBV30 and TRBJ1-2): SQTIHQWPATLVQPVGSPLSLECTVEGTSNPNLYWYRQAAGRGLQLLFYSVGIGQISSEVPQNLSASRPQDRQFILSSKKLLLSDSGFYLCAWSVQFEGGYTFGSGTRLTVV.

The chain uses TRBV2 and TRBJ2-1; tentative D call: TRBD2 (5 bases). The CDR3 loop spans 13 amino acids. Trimming removed 6 bases from V and 7 bases from J, with 13 bases in between. Germline CDR1 is SNHLY and CDR2 is FYNNEI. The CDR3 sequence: CASRDPGLNEQFF. For the CDR3, the DNA is TGTGCCAGCAGGGACCCAGGACTGAATGAGCAGTTCTTC.

The genes are TRBV15 and TRBJ2-2, with 8 positions matching TRBD2. Germline lookup yields CDR1 LNHNV and CDR2 YYDKDF (reference sequence). The CDR3 contains 20 residues. The J segment lost 4 bases and the V segment lost 5 bases, leaving 21 bases of the junction unmatched. CDR3 DNA: TGTGCCACCAGCTCCCGGGAGGGTACAGCCCGAATCAGGGGCACCGGGGAGCTGTTTTTT. This sequence encodes CATSSREGTARIRGTGELFF.

This chain joins TRBV19 and TRBJ2-2; D is ambiguous. The V end lost 3 bases, the J end lost 8 bases, and 13 bases lay between the germline ends. Germline CDR1 reads LNHDA; CDR2 reads SQIVND (reference sequence). The CDR3 has 14 amino acids. The CDR3 region is CASSMTRGTGELFF. The CDR3 region has the DNA TGTGCCAGTAGTATGACCCGCGGTACGGGGGAGCTGTTTTTT.

The chain combines TRBV27 with TRBJ1-1; the D gene is possibly TRBD1 (5 bases). The V end lost 5 bases, the J end lost 11 bases, and 15 bases lay between the germline ends. The germline CDR1 and CDR2 sequences are MNHEY and SMNVEV (reference sequence). The CDR3 is made up of 12 amino acids. CDR3 nucleotide sequence: TGTGCCAGCAGTCGCATAGGGGTAGGGGCTTTCTTT. As protein: CASSRIGVGAFF.

The chain carries TRBV27 and TRBJ1-6; no clear D. Trimming shortened V by 6 bases and J by 10 bases, and 25 bases separated the two germline ends. Germline V gives CDR1 MNHEY, CDR2 SMNVEV (reference sequence). This CDR3 region has 17 residues. The CDR3 DNA follows: TGTGCCAGCAGCCCAAACCTGGGCGACGGACTTAGATCACCCCTCCACTTT. Translation gives CASSPNLGDGLRSPLHF.

This clone was recorded once. The V gene is TRBV4-3, the J gene TRBJ1-1, with TRBD1 identical over 7 bases. V shed 3 bases and J 7 bases; nucleotides not matched to a gene: 5. The germline V gene encodes CDR1 LGHNA and CDR2 YSLEER. The length of the CDR3 is 13 residues. Here the CDR3 reads CASSQSRGSEAFF. The CDR3 nucleotides are TGCGCCAGCAGCCAGTCCAGGGGGAGTGAAGCTTTCTTT.

The chain carries TRBV30 and TRBJ2-1; D not certain. Germline V gene lookup returns CDR1 GTSNPN and CDR2 SVGIG (reference sequence). The CDR3 sequence is 12 residues long. The ends were cut back, 4 bases at V and 3 bases at J, with 7 bases in the middle. CDR3: CAWTRFYNEQFF. DNA of the CDR3: TGTGCCTGGACCAGGTTCTACAATGAGCAGTTCTTC.

V is TRBV19 and J is TRBJ1-5, with 8 positions matching TRBD1. Trimming removed 4 bases from V and 2 bases from J; junction bases left unmatched: 7. From germline, CDR1 is LNHDA and CDR2 SQIVND (reference sequence). The CDR3 loop spans 16 amino acids. CDR3 nucleotides: TGTGCCAGTAGTAAAACTCCGGGACAGGGCAATCAGCCCCAGCATTTT. It yields the protein CASSKTPGQGNQPQHF.

This chain connects TRBV28 to TRBJ1-2, with a tentative D call TRBD1 (5 bases). The CDR3 has 14 residues. Germline lookup yields CDR1 MDHEN and CDR2 SYDVKM. V shed 2 bases and J shed 2 bases, with 9 bases lying between them. The CDR3: CASSLIKGNYGYTF. CDR3 in DNA: TGTGCCAGCAGTTTAATTAAGGGGAACTATGGCTACACCTTC.

This clone was seen just once. This chain's CDR3 is CASSPPGSGPNYGYTF. CDR3 sequence (DNA): TGTGCCAGCTCACCACCGGGGAGCGGCCCTAACTATGGCTACACCTTC. The chain uses TRBV18 and TRBJ1-2, with D hard to call. Germline loops: CDR1 KGHSH, CDR2 LQKENI. V lost 0 bases to trimming and J lost 0 bases, with 11 bases between them. The CDR3 loop spans 16 amino acids.

This chain uses TRBV7-9 with TRBJ2-1; 16 bases match TRBD2. The CDR3 is 19 residues long. Germline CDR1 and CDR2: SEHNR and FQNEAQ (reference sequence). J lost 5 bases, V lost 5 bases, and 12 bases had no gene match. The CDR3 coding sequence is TGTGCCAGCAGCAAATTACCGGGACTAGCGGGGGGGCCTCACAATGAGCAGTTCTTC. As protein: CASSKLPGLAGGPHNEQFF.

This chain joins TRBV7-9 and TRBJ2-2; possible D gene TRBD2, 6 bases. Per germline, CDR1 SEHNR and CDR2 FQNEAQ (reference sequence). This CDR3 region has 18 residues. Trimming left V 5 bases short and J 5 bases short, with 24 bases between. CDR3 loop: CASSPPRRLTGETGELFF. The CDR3 DNA follows: TGTGCCAGCAGCCCCCCCCGCAGACTAACGGGGGAGACCGGGGAGCTGTTTTTT.

The chain employs TRBV10-1 and TRBJ1-2; TRBD1 matches at 9 bases. Germline V gene data show CDR1 as WNHNN and CDR2 as SYGVQD (reference sequence). Trimming took 7 bases from V and 6 from J; bases not matched to a gene: 9. This CDR3 region has 14 residues. The DNA of the CDR3 is TGCGCCAGCACCACTCGGGACAGGGTCGATGGCTACACCTTC. Encoded protein: CASTTRDRVDGYTF.

The V gene is TRBV7-2, the J gene TRBJ1-2; D perhaps matches TRBD1 (5 bases). V gave up 2 bases and J gave up 2 bases, with 9 bases separating them. The CDR3 loop spans 14 amino acids. Germline V gene lookup returns CDR1 SGHTA and CDR2 FQGNSA. CDR3 sequence reads: CASSLHKGNYGYTF. CDR3 in DNA: TGTGCCAGCAGCTTACACAAGGGGAACTATGGCTACACCTTC.

The CDR3 coding sequence is TGTGCCACCAGCAGAGATGAGGACGAGCAGTACTTC. Protein: CATSRDEDEQYF. The rearrangement uses TRBV15 and TRBJ2-7; D uncertain. The CDR3 is 12 amino acids. Trimming left V 0 bases short and J 5 bases short, with 5 bases between. Looked up from germline, CDR1 is LNHNV and CDR2 is YYDKDF (reference sequence).

The chain carries TRBV29-1 and TRBJ1-5, with 9 bases that match TRBD1. Germline lookup yields CDR1 SQVTM and CDR2 ANQGSEA. Germline trimming cut 7 bases from V and 4 bases from J; bases unmatched to any gene: 8. The CDR3 length is 14 residues. In DNA form, the CDR3 reads TGCAGCGCCTGGACAGGGGTGGCTAATCAGCCCCAGCATTTT. Amino acid sequence: CSAWTGVANQPQHF.

The V and J genes are TRBV3-1 (or the pseudogene TRBV3-2) and TRBJ1-1, with a weak D call TRBD1 (6 bases). The length of the CDR3 is 14 residues. With 4 bases removed from V and 4 bases from J, the gap between germline ends came to 13 bases. CDR1 and CDR2 from the germline V gene are LGHDT and YNNKEL (reference sequence). CDR3 loop: CASSPQGTVTEAFF. In nucleotides, the CDR3 is TGTGCCAGCAGCCCGCAGGGGACGGTCACTGAAGCTTTCTTT.

This chain connects TRBV30 to TRBJ2-1, with a tentative D call TRBD2 (7 bases). V lost 8 bases, J lost 1 base, and 21 bases lay in between. Per germline, CDR1 GTSNPN and CDR2 SVGIG (reference sequence). CDR3 length: 16 residues. CDR3 in DNA: TGTGCCGGGTCTGGCAATAGGGGGGGGTCCTACAATGAGCAGTTCTTC. Amino acid sequence: CAGSGNRGGSYNEQFF.

This sequence joins TRBV5-4 and TRBJ2-3; D possibly corresponds to TRBD2 (5 bases). Trimming removed 4 bases from V and 5 bases from J, with 14 bases in between. Germline CDR1 reads SGHNT; CDR2 reads YYREEE (reference sequence). The CDR3 consists of 14 residues. CDR3 sequence: CASSPTSYEDTQYF. The CDR3 DNA is TGTGCCAGCAGCCCAACTAGTTATGAAGATACGCAGTATTTT.

Comment on this clone: The sample has other DNA sequences that encode this CDR3 too. The chain couples TRBV7-2 to TRBJ1-5; D ambiguous. The CDR3 sequence is 13 residues long. The germline V gene encodes CDR1 SGHTA and CDR2 FQGNSA. Trimming stripped 6 bases from V and 0 bases from J, with 6 bases between. CDR3 residues: CASSSYSNQPQHF. CDR3 in DNA: TGTGCCAGCAGTTCTTATAGCAATCAGCCCCAGCATTTT.